What follows are 29 T cell receptor beta chains derived from one specimen sequenced in a study of T cell repertoires in cytomegalovirus infection. Using its own MiXCR run on the reads, TCRdb lists one record per CDR3 protein. The sample consists of tens of thousands of distinct CDR3 sequences, 4% of them appearing once. Source material: PBMCs. All receptors derive from a human donor in good health (CMV status not recorded). Some clones in this sample may be carry-over from other donors' samples.

This clonotype was counted many times. The rearrangement joins TRBV7-8 to TRBJ2-3, with 10 nucleotides matching TRBD1. Germline assignment: CDR1 SGHVS and CDR2 FQNEAQ. V dropped 5 bases and J dropped 2; count of bases not matched to a gene: 4. The CDR3 is made up of 15 amino acids. The CDR3 loop reads CASSPRQGATDTQYF. The CDR3 coding sequence is TGTGCCAGCAGCCCAAGACAGGGGGCCACAGATACGCAGTATTTT.

This clonotype showed up many times. This chain's CDR3 is CASSFGRNSNQPQHF. CDR3 nucleotides: TGTGCCAGCAGCTTTGGGCGAAATAGCAATCAGCCCCAGCATTTT. V and J are TRBV7-2 and TRBJ1-5; D is uncertain. The CDR3 has 15 residues. Trimming took off 3 bases at V and 0 bases at J, with 9 bases between the two ends. The germline V gene has CDR1 SGHTA and CDR2 FQGNSA.

This clonotype was counted ten times or more. This sequence joins TRBV4-1 and TRBJ2-5, with D hard to call. Germline CDR1 is MGHRA and CDR2 is YSYEKL. CDR3 size: 15 residues. The V gene lost 4 bases and the J gene lost 1 base, with 13 bases spanning the gap. The CDR3 here is CASSLLRSAQETQYF. DNA for the CDR3: TGCGCCAGCAGCCTTCTGCGGAGCGCCCAAGAGACCCAGTACTTC.

This clonotype was detected ten times or more. This sequence joins TRBV7-2 and TRBJ2-1; a possible D gene is TRBD1 (6 bases). Trimming stripped 5 bases from V and 6 bases from J, with 17 bases between. The CDR3 has 15 amino acids. Germline V gene data show CDR1 as SGHTA and CDR2 as FQGNSA. In DNA form, the CDR3 reads TGTGCCAGCAGCCTTACAGGGAGCGATACCAATGAGCAGTTCTTC. Its translation: CASSLTGSDTNEQFF.

In this sample, this clonotype turned up many times. The chain employs TRBV6-2 or TRBV6-3 and TRBJ2-6; 10 positions agree with TRBD1. Germline trimming cut 6 bases from V and 0 bases from J; bases unmatched to any gene: 5. The germline V gene has CDR1 MNHEY and CDR2 SVGEGT. CDR3 length equals 17 residues. CDR3 nucleotides: TGTGCCAGCAGACGAGGGACAGGGGTCTCTGGGGCCAACGTCCTGACTTTC. It codes for CASRRGTGVSGANVLTF.

Details on this clonotype: A much larger clone differs from this one at a single base, so this may be a read error. This chain joins TRBV7-2 and TRBJ1-2, with D possibly being TRBD1 (5 bases). Germline lookup yields CDR1 SGHTA and CDR2 FQGNSA. The CDR3 runs to 15 residues. The CDR3 nucleotides read TGTGCCAGCAGGGGGGGACTTTGGGATATCTATGGCTACGCCTTC. Its translation is CASRGGLWDIYGYAF.

This clonotype appeared many times. This chain uses TRBV7-2 with TRBJ2-7; possibly TRBD2 for D (6 bases). The CDR3 loop spans 13 amino acids. The V and J ends lost 5 bases and 6 bases respectively, with 14 bases between them. Germline V gene lookup returns CDR1 SGHTA and CDR2 FQGNSA. CDR3 amino acids: CASSVPLAREQYF. The CDR3 DNA is TGTGCCAGCAGCGTCCCGCTAGCGCGCGAGCAGTACTTC.

This clonotype was counted at least ten times. V is TRBV28 and J is TRBJ2-7; 10 bases are shared with TRBD2. The CDR3 runs 12 residues. The junction had 3 bases not matched to a gene; V was cut back by 6 bases and J by 7 bases. The germline CDR1 and CDR2 sequences are MDHEN and SYDVKM. In nucleotides, the CDR3 is TGTGCCAGCAGGGAACTAGCGGGGGAGCAGTACTTC. The encoded protein is CASRELAGEQYF.

The V gene is TRBV28, the J gene TRBJ2-4; D could derive from TRBD1 or TRBD2 (5 bases each). This CDR3 is 15 amino acids long. Trimming took off 5 bases at V and 2 bases at J, with 13 bases between the two ends. Per the germline V gene, CDR1 is MDHEN and CDR2 is SYDVKM. The CDR3, as DNA: TGTGCCAGCAGTCCCTTCGGGACCACCAAAAACATTCAGTACTTC. Its protein product is CASSPFGTTKNIQYF.

Regarding this clonotype: Being one base from a much bigger clone, this may be a read error. V and J are TRBV7-2 and TRBJ1-2; D gene uncertain. CDR1 and CDR2 (germline): SGHTA, FQGNSA. The CDR3 sequence is 14 residues long. V was trimmed by 5 bases and J by 8 bases, leaving 18 bases between them. The CDR3: CASSPRAQAGGYTF. In nucleotides, the CDR3 is TGTGCCAGCAGCCCCCGGGCGCAGGCCGGGGGCTACACCTTC.

This clonotype occurred many times. The genes are TRBV7-9 and TRBJ2-7; TRBD1 matches 7 bases. The CDR3 sequence is 13 residues long. V was clipped by 6 bases and J by 2 bases; unmatched bases: 4. Germline loops: CDR1 SEHNR, CDR2 FQNEAQ (reference sequence). The CDR3 bases are TGTGCCAGCAGGAAGGGGGCACCCTACGAGCAGTACTTC. The encoded protein is CASRKGAPYEQYF.

The table lists this clonotype with a few counts. The chain couples TRBV29-1 to TRBJ2-2; D is uncertain. V lost 3 bases, J lost 2 bases, and 7 bases lay in between. The CDR3 extends over 13 amino acids. Germline V CDR1 and CDR2: SQVTM, ANQGSEA. The CDR3 DNA sequence: TGCAGCGTTGACCTAGAAAACACCGGGGAGCTGTTTTTT. As protein: CSVDLENTGELFF.

This clonotype was seen at least ten times. The chain has TRBV7-8 and TRBJ2-5; 8 bases line up with TRBD2. The V gene end was trimmed by 11 bases and the J gene end by 4 bases; junction bases not matched to a gene: 15. Germline V gene sequence: CDR1 SGHVS, CDR2 FQNEAQ. This CDR3 contains 15 residues. The chain's CDR3 is CAGGGVSGRGETQYF. CDR3 in DNA: TGTGCCGGGGGGGGGGTAAGCGGGAGAGGAGAGACCCAGTACTTC.

This clonotype occurred many times. V usage is TRBV6-2 or TRBV6-3 and J usage is TRBJ2-7, with 12 positions matching TRBD1. This CDR3 contains 15 residues. J gave up 5 bases and V 8 bases, and 10 bases lay outside the gene matches. Looked up from germline, CDR1 is MNHEY and CDR2 is SVGEGT. The CDR3 loop is CASSDPGQGANEQYF. The CDR3 nucleotides are TGTGCCAGCTCCGACCCGGGACAGGGGGCCAACGAGCAGTACTTC.

This clonotype was picked up many times. This chain links TRBV20-1 with TRBJ2-3, with D possibly matching TRBD1 (5 bases). The CDR3 spans 12 residues. Germline-derived CDR1 and CDR2 are DFQATT and SNEGSKA (reference sequence). Trimming took off 5 bases at V and 4 bases at J, with 10 bases between the two ends. The CDR3 coding sequence is TGCAGTGCTCAGGGAAGTTCAGATACGCAGTATTTT. Translated, it gives CSAQGSSDTQYF.

The chain joins TRBV2 to TRBJ2-5; TRBD2 might be the D (5 bases). This CDR3 region has 15 residues. Trimming shortened V by 4 bases and J by 2 bases, and 14 bases separated the two germline ends. Germline CDR1 SNHLY, CDR2 FYNNEI. The CDR3 DNA sequence: TGTGCCAGCAGTGTCGGGGTGGGCCAACAAGAGACCCAGTACTTC. It specifies CASSVGVGQQETQYF. The variable domain in full, with the rest retrieved from reference TRBV2 and TRBJ2-5, is EPEVTQTPSHQVTQMGQEVILRCVPISNHLYFYWYRQILGQKVEFLVSFYNNEISEKSEIFDDQFSVERPDGSNFTLKIRSTKLEDSAMYFCASSVGVGQQETQYFGPGTRLLVL.

Ten or more counts support this clonotype. The V and J genes are TRBV7-8 and TRBJ1-5; no reliable D call. V lost 1 base, J lost 1 base, and 8 bases lay in between. The germline CDR1 and CDR2 sequences are SGHVS and FQNEAQ. The CDR3 extends over 15 amino acids. The CDR3 DNA sequence: TGTGCCAGCAGCTTAGAAGGTAGGAGCAATCAGCCCCAGCATTTT. It translates to CASSLEGRSNQPQHF.

This clonotype turned up a few times. CDR3 residues: CASSTTDYGYTF. The CDR3 DNA is TGTGCCAGCAGTACGACAGATTATGGCTACACCTTC. The chain links TRBV28 to TRBJ1-2; D is possibly TRBD1 (5 bases). This CDR3 is 12 amino acids long. Trimming removed 5 bases at V and 5 bases at J, with 9 bases between. The germline gives CDR1 MDHEN, CDR2 SYDVKM.

This clonotype was counted ten times or more. The V call is TRBV7-8, the J call TRBJ1-1; no clear D gene. V was pared by 6 bases and J by 4 bases, with 18 bases between. This CDR3 is 15 amino acids long. Germline CDR1 SGHVS, CDR2 FQNEAQ. CDR3 loop: CASRLYGGIGTEAFF. The CDR3 region has the DNA TGTGCCAGCAGATTGTACGGAGGGATTGGCACTGAAGCTTTCTTT.

This clonotype has at least ten counts. This sequence joins TRBV6-2 or TRBV6-3 and TRBJ2-7, with 8 bases fitting TRBD1. Germline trimming cut 9 bases from V and 2 bases from J; bases unmatched to any gene: 3. This CDR3 contains 12 residues. CDR1 is MNHEY, CDR2 SVGEGT, per germline. In DNA form, the CDR3 reads TGTGCCAGTATGGACAGGGCCTACGAGCAGTACTTC. Translation gives CASMDRAYEQYF.

This clonotype was picked up many times. This chain joins TRBV7-8 and TRBJ2-5; 10 positions match TRBD2. With V trimmed by 3 bases and J by 13 bases, 8 bases remained unmatched. This CDR3 comprises 13 residues. Germline assignment: CDR1 SGHVS and CDR2 FQNEAQ. The CDR3 loop is CASSFLAGALPYF. The CDR3, as DNA: TGTGCCAGCAGCTTTCTAGCGGGGGCCCTCCCGTACTTC.

This clonotype has at least ten counts. The chain is built from TRBV12-3 or TRBV12-4 and TRBJ2-1, with 9 positions matching TRBD2. CDR3 length: 14 residues. J was trimmed by 9 bases and V by 4 bases; bases with no gene match: 7. The DNA of the CDR3 is TGTGCCAGCAGTTATAGCGGGAGTTCCGGTGAGCAGTTCTTC. This gives the protein CASSYSGSSGEQFF.

This clonotype has a count of ten or more. The V and J genes are TRBV7-3 and TRBJ1-1; D is unresolved. There are 13 residues in the CDR3. Germline V lookup: CDR1 SGHTA, CDR2 FQGTGA. Trimming took 1 base from V and 5 from J, leaving 8 bases between them. Here the CDR3 reads CASSLSPRTEAFF. CDR3 DNA sequence: TGTGCCAGCAGCTTAAGTCCTAGGACTGAAGCTTTCTTT.

This clonotype has ten or more counts. The V gene is TRBV15, the J gene TRBJ2-2; 7 positions agree with TRBD2. The CDR3 spans 17 residues. V lost 3 bases and J lost 3; bases outside the gene matches: 10. CDR1 is LNHNV, CDR2 YYDKDF, per germline (reference sequence). CDR3 amino acids: CATSSDRGSRDTGELFF. Written as DNA, the CDR3 is TGTGCCACCAGCAGTGACCGCGGGAGCAGGGACACCGGGGAGCTGTTTTTT.

Many counts were recorded for this clonotype. This rearrangement joins TRBV7-2 to TRBJ2-1; D unclear. V lost 5 bases and J lost 9, with 17 bases in between. This CDR3 has 14 amino acids. CDR1 SGHTA and CDR2 FQGNSA come from the germline V gene. The CDR3 coding sequence is TGTGCCAGCAGCCCCCAACCTTCCCGGCCTGAGCAGTTCTTC. It encodes CASSPQPSRPEQFF. The full variable domain, rest sourced from reference TRBV7-2 and TRBJ2-1, is GAGVSQSPSNKVTEKGKDVELRCDPISGHTALYWYRQSLGQGLEFLIYFQGNSAPDKSGLPSDRFSAERTGGSVSTLTIQRTQQEDSAVYLCASSPQPSRPEQFFGPGTRLTVL.

This clonotype was observed at least ten times. This rearrangement joins TRBV6-2 or TRBV6-3 to TRBJ2-3; D possibly corresponds to TRBD2 (5 bases). CDR3 length: 15 residues. V lost 6 bases and J lost 5, with 18 bases in between. The germline V gene has CDR1 MNHEY and CDR2 SVGEGT. The CDR3 DNA reads as TGTGCCAGCAGAGGGATAGCGAGGAGTGAAGATACGCAGTATTTT. It is translated as CASRGIARSEDTQYF.

This clonotype was seen many times. This chain connects TRBV29-1 to TRBJ2-7, with D perhaps TRBD1 (6 bases). The CDR3 extends over 13 amino acids. The V end was cut by 6 bases, the J end by 0 bases, with 12 bases between. Germline V gives CDR1 SQVTM, CDR2 ANQGSEA. CDR3 loop: CSVLDSSSYEQYF. CDR3 bases: TGCAGCGTCTTGGACAGCAGCTCCTACGAGCAGTACTTC.

This clonotype has ten or more counts. The germline gene is not matched at one end of the junction; a read error may be the cause. The rearrangement links TRBV7-2 to TRBJ2-7, with TRBD2 matching over 12 bases. Germline V gene data show CDR1 as SGHTA and CDR2 as FQGNSA. This CDR3 contains 17 residues. CDR3 sequence (DNA): TGTGCCAGCAGCGGGGGACTAGCGGGTCACCCCTCCCACGAGCAGTACTTC. It translates to CASSGGLAGHPSHEQYF.

This clonotype was detected ten times or more. The CDR3 sequence: CASSLVGEYYGYTF. The DNA for the CDR3 is TGTGCCAGCAGCTTAGTAGGAGAATACTATGGCTACACCTTC. This chain uses TRBV7-2 with TRBJ1-2; no clear D gene. Trimming left V 1 base short and J 3 bases short, with 9 bases between. CDR1 is SGHTA, CDR2 FQGNSA, per germline. The CDR3 consists of 14 residues.